A selection of T cell receptor beta chains follows, all from one sample in a study of T cells in localized non-small cell lung cancer. This table comes from immunoSEQ multiplex PCR, and its TCRdb copy is limited to in-frame clones, with some not included. The sample consists of around 80,000 clones, 80% of them appearing once. The sample consisted of PBMCs, taken before any cancer treatment. The receptors originated from a man aged 40 to 70 with stage II squamous cell lung carcinoma. The CDR3 runs from the conserved cysteine through the conserved F or W. The D gene is left open where the match is weak. Only part of the rows carry a size: once, few, many, or a class if the clone is expanded.

V gene: TRBV19
J gene: TRBJ1-4
clone size: -
D gene: -
CDR3 protein: CASSQGINEKLFF
CDR3 DNA: TGTGCCAGTAGTCAAGGGATTAATGAAAAACTGTTTTTT

V gene: TRBV10-1
J gene: TRBJ2-7
clone size: few
D gene: TRBD2
CDR3 protein: CASRGTSGTYEQYF
CDR3 DNA: TGCGCCAGCAGGGGCACTAGCGGAACCTACGAGCAGTACTTC

V gene: TRBV25-1
J gene: TRBJ2-1
clone size: -
D gene: -
CDR3 protein: CASSEGKPYNEQFF
CDR3 DNA: TGTGCCAGCAGTGAAGGCAAACCCTACAATGAGCAGTTCTTC

V gene: TRBV9
J gene: TRBJ2-2
clone size: few
D gene: -
CDR3 protein: CASSVGTVNTGELFF
CDR3 DNA: TGTGCCAGCAGCGTAGGCACCGTGAACACCGGGGAGCTGTTTTTT

V gene: TRBV5-6
J gene: TRBJ2-7
clone size: -
D gene: -
CDR3 protein: CASSLNNLNTFPVHF
CDR3 DNA: TGTGCCAGCAGCTTGAATAATCTTAATACTTTCCCTGTCCACTTC

V gene: TRBV29-1
J gene: TRBJ1-2
clone size: -
D gene: TRBD1
CDR3 protein: CSVLTGKGSYGYTF
CDR3 DNA: TGCAGCGTTTTGACAGGGAAAGGGAGCTATGGCTACACCTTC

V gene: TRBV2
J gene: TRBJ1-4
clone size: -
D gene: -
CDR3 protein: CASSSDEKLFF
CDR3 DNA: TGTGCCAGCAGTTCCGATGAAAAACTGTTTTTT

V gene: TRBV4-1
J gene: TRBJ2-7
clone size: -
D gene: -
CDR3 protein: CASSQDRNRVNYEQYF
CDR3 DNA: TGCGCCAGCAGCCAAGATCGTAATAGGGTGAACTACGAGCAGTACTTC

V gene: TRBV6-5
J gene: TRBJ1-4
clone size: -
D gene: TRBD1
CDR3 protein: CASKRDRGEKLFF
CDR3 DNA: TGTGCCAGCAAACGGGACAGGGGTGAAAAACTGTTTTTT

V gene: TRBV6-5
J gene: TRBJ2-7
clone size: -
D gene: -
CDR3 protein: CASSPPDLGEQYF
CDR3 DNA: TGTGCCAGCAGCCCACCGGACCTCGGGGAGCAGTACTTC

V gene: TRBV9
J gene: TRBJ2-1
clone size: -
D gene: -
CDR3 protein: CASSGYVHEQFF
CDR3 DNA: TGTGCCAGCAGCGGCTATGTCCATGAGCAGTTCTTC

V gene: TRBV5-1
J gene: TRBJ1-1
clone size: -
D gene: -
CDR3 protein: CASSLGQVNTEAFF
CDR3 DNA: TGCGCCAGCAGCTTGGGACAGGTGAACACTGAAGCTTTCTTT

V gene: TRBV5-4
J gene: TRBJ1-2
clone size: few
D gene: TRBD1
CDR3 protein: CASSRDYRDRGTYGYTF
CDR3 DNA: TGTGCCAGCAGCCGGGATTATCGGGACAGGGGGACCTATGGCTACACCTTC

V gene: TRBV29-1
J gene: TRBJ1-4
clone size: -
D gene: -
CDR3 protein: CSVEGTDNEKLFF
CDR3 DNA: TGCAGCGTTGAGGGGACGGATAATGAAAAACTGTTTTTT

V gene: TRBV2
J gene: TRBJ1-2
clone size: -
D gene: -
CDR3 protein: CASSREDYGYTF
CDR3 DNA: TGTGCCAGCAGTAGGGAGGACTATGGCTACACCTTC

V gene: TRBV7-2
J gene: TRBJ1-5
clone size: -
D gene: -
CDR3 protein: CASSSFGPQHF
CDR3 DNA: TGTGCCAGCAGCTCCTTCGGGCCCCAGCATTTT

V gene: TRBV27
J gene: TRBJ1-2
clone size: -
D gene: TRBD1
CDR3 protein: CASSFGQAYGYTF
CDR3 DNA: TGTGCCAGCAGTTTTGGACAGGCCTATGGCTACACCTTC

V gene: TRBV27
J gene: TRBJ1-1
clone size: once
D gene: -
CDR3 protein: CASSRDSLGKAFF
CDR3 DNA: TGTGCCAGCAGTCGAGACAGCTTGGGGAAAGCTTTCTTT

V gene: TRBV6-1
J gene: TRBJ1-5
clone size: -
D gene: -
CDR3 protein: CASSGEGFNNQPQHF
CDR3 DNA: TGTGCCAGCAGCGGGGAGGGGTTCAACAATCAGCCCCAGCATTTT